The sample holds many counts of the clone carrying this T cell receptor (beta chain). The germline V and J ends were trimmed by 3 bases and 0 bases, with 9 bases remaining between them. CDR1 is MNHEY and CDR2 is SMNVEV in the germline V gene (reference sequence). This CDR3 region has 15 residues. No progression to ophthalmopathy during 18 months of follow-up defined stable disease. Approximately 9.3 ml of fresh peripheral blood supplied the PBMCs. From RNA transcripts, TCR beta CDR3 regions were amplified. HTBI primers were employed in a first-round RT-PCR of the TCR CDR3. MiXCR, applied by TCRdb to the multiplex PCR reads, yields one record per CDR3 protein. The sample has about 740,000 distinct CDR3 sequences; around 13% are singletons. The sample comes from a study of T cells in Graves' hyperthyroidism and ophthalmopathy.

Sequencing was carried out using blood. This chain links TRBV27 with TRBJ1-3; D remains unclear. This clonotype was sampled from a young woman with Graves' hyperthyroidism. The CDR3: CASSFSISSGNTIYF. The CDR3 DNA follows: TGTGCCAGCAGTTTCTCGATCTCCTCTGGAAACACCATATATTTT.